Listed below are T cell receptor beta chains from one sample, sequenced in a study of shared clonotypes between healthy human individuals. Data came from immunoSEQ multiplex PCR; TCRdb stores just in-frame clones and leaves some out. The sample lists about a million clones, about 74% occurring once. Sequencing was done on a sample of memory CD4+ T cells sorted from blood. All receptors come from a young man in good health. Each CDR3 is given with its conserved first and last residue. D genes are given only for firm matches. Clone size is shown for a subset of rows, as once, few, many or a class of expanded clone.

>NA|TRBV16|NA|TRBJ1-5
CASSQSGSNQPQHF
TGTGCCAGCAGCCAATCCGGTAGCAATCAGCCCCAGCATTTT
>NA|TRBV15|TRBD1|TRBJ1-2
CATSRDMTGGHYGYTF
TGTGCCACCAGCAGAGATATGACAGGGGGCCACTATGGCTACACCTTC
>NA|TRBV6-1|NA|TRBJ2-3
CASSPRLGVDTQYF
TGTGCCAGCAGTCCACGACTAGGCGTTGATACGCAGTATTTT
>NA|TRBV2|NA|TRBJ1-3
CASNGGGRKNTIYF
TGTGCCAGCAACGGAGGGGGTAGGAAAAACACCATATATTTT
>NA|TRBV7-2|TRBD2|TRBJ2-2
CASSLLGTSLNGELFF
TGTGCCAGCAGTCTATTAGGGACTAGCCTAAACGGGGAGCTGTTTTTT
>NA|TRBV20-1|NA|TRBJ2-3
CSARLGTQYF
TGCAGTGCTCGATTGGGTACGCAGTATTTT
>NA|TRBV2|TRBD1|TRBJ1-3
CASNPSTGGGNTIYF
TGTGCCAGCAACCCCTCAACAGGGGGTGGAAACACCATATATTTT
>NA|TRBV28|NA|TRBJ2-7
CASSFTRYYEQYF
TGTGCCAGCAGTTTTACTCGATACTACGAGCAGTACTTC
>NA|TRBV6-5|NA|TRBJ1-2
CASSVQGNYGYTF
TGTGCCAGCAGTGTCCAGGGGAACTATGGCTACACCTTC
>NA|TRBV28|NA|TRBJ2-2
CAAGGAGTGELFF
TGTGCCGCAGGGGGGGCTGGCACCGGGGAGCTGTTTTTT
>NA|TRBV5-1|TRBD1|TRBJ1-3
CASRLTGLSGNTIYF
TGCGCCAGCAGATTGACAGGGCTCTCTGGAAACACCATATATTTT
>NA|TRBV6-1|TRBD1|TRBJ1-1
CASNQTGLDTEAFF
TGTGCCAGCAACCAGACAGGGTTGGACACTGAAGCTTTCTTT
>NA|TRBV5-1|NA|TRBJ2-7
CASSLEPSSYEQYF
TGCGCCAGCAGCTTGGAGCCGAGCTCCTACGAGCAGTACTTC
>few|TRBV5-1|TRBD2|TRBJ2-7
CASSLTSGGTYYEQYF
TGCGCCAGCAGCTTAACTAGCGGGGGGACCTATTACGAGCAGTACTTC
>NA|TRBV5-4|TRBD1|TRBJ2-5
CASSSTLTGQETQYF
TGTGCCAGCAGCTCGACCCTGACAGGGCAAGAGACCCAGTACTTC
>NA|TRBV6-5|TRBD1|TRBJ1-5
CASSAGTGATQPQHF
TGTGCCAGCAGTGCCGGGACAGGGGCGACTCAGCCCCAGCATTTT
>NA|TRBV5-4|NA|TRBJ2-2
CASSLTLANTGELFF
TGTGCCAGCAGCTTGACGCTAGCGAACACCGGGGAGCTGTTTTTT
>NA|TRBV7-2|TRBD1|TRBJ2-7
CASSGRGFEQYF
TGTGCCAGCAGCGGCAGGGGGTTTGAGCAGTACTTC
>NA|TRBV11-2|NA|TRBJ1-2
CASREGPRDGYTF
TGTGCCAGCAGGGAGGGACCCCGGGATGGCTACACCTTC
>NA|TRBV28|NA|TRBJ2-1
CASWSLPNEQFF
TGTGCCAGCTGGTCGCTCCCCAATGAGCAGTTCTTC
>many|TRBV5-1|NA|TRBJ1-2
CASSLDLFGYGYTF
TGCGCCAGCAGCTTGGACCTTTTCGGATATGGCTACACCTTC
>NA|TRBV6-5|TRBD1|TRBJ1-2
CAIRGTGIGYTF
TGTGCCATCAGGGGGACAGGGATTGGCTACACCTTC
>few|TRBV7-3|TRBD2|TRBJ2-3
CASSSAGVSDTQYF
TGTGCCAGCAGTAGTGCGGGAGTTTCAGATACGCAGTATTTT
>NA|TRBV5-1|NA|TRBJ1-3
CASSLTPDRGNTIYF
TGCGCCAGCAGCTTGACCCCAGACCGTGGAAACACCATATATTTT
>NA|TRBV12-2|NA|TRBJ2-2
CASRLASDSWTGWTTGELFF
TGTGCAAGTCGCTTAGCGAGCGATTCGTGGACAGGGTGGACCACCGGGGAGCTGTTTTTT
>NA|TRBV2|TRBD2|TRBJ2-3
CASSESGGGAGDTQYF
TGTGCCAGCAGTGAATCTGGCGGGGGGGCCGGCGATACGCAGTATTTT
>NA|TRBV5-4|TRBD2|TRBJ2-1
CASSPRSGGANEQFF
TGTGCCAGCAGCCCAAGAAGCGGGGGGGCCAATGAGCAGTTCTTC
>NA|TRBV12-5|NA|TRBJ2-1
CASALYNEQFF
TGTGCTAGTGCCCTTTACAATGAGCAGTTCTTC
>few|TRBV29-1|TRBD1|TRBJ2-7
CSVVRDRPDLGQYF
TGCAGCGTTGTCCGGGACAGGCCTGATCTAGGGCAGTACTTC
>NA|TRBV19|NA|TRBJ1-5
CASRLIVLAGDSNQPQHF
TGTGCCAGTAGACTTATAGTACTTGCGGGGGACAGCAATCAGCCCCAGCATTTT
>NA|TRBV27|NA|TRBJ1-6
CASRRDYNSPLHF
TGTGCCAGCAGACGGGATTATAATTCACCCCTCCACTTT
>NA|TRBV19|TRBD1|TRBJ1-1
CASSIGTGLNTEAFF
TGTGCCAGTAGTATAGGGACAGGACTGAACACTGAAGCTTTCTTT
>few|TRBV6-1|NA|TRBJ2-7
CASSKDKAYEQYF
TGTGCCAGCAGTAAGGACAAAGCCTACGAGCAGTACTTC
>NA|TRBV15|NA|TRBJ1-1
CATSRDRRGWGEGSTEAFF
TGTGCCACCAGCAGAGATCGTCGAGGTTGGGGGGAGGGGAGCACTGAAGCTTTCTTT
>NA|TRBV25-1|TRBD1|TRBJ1-1
CASSAGQVQTAEAFF
TGTGCCAGCAGTGCCGGACAGGTACAAACAGCTGAAGCTTTCTTT
>few|TRBV6-5|NA|TRBJ1-3
CASSYSTPTGNTIYF
TGTGCCAGCAGTTACTCTACACCAACTGGAAACACCATATATTTT
>many|TRBV18|NA|TRBJ2-5
CASSPPQGRETQYF
TGTGCCAGCTCACCCCCCCAGGGCAGAGAGACCCAGTACTTC
>NA|TRBV7-2|TRBD1|TRBJ1-6
CASSSDRGRNSPLHF
TGTGCCAGCAGCTCAGACAGGGGACGTAATTCACCCCTCCACTTT
>few|TRBV28|TRBD1|TRBJ1-5
CASSTAGNRGLDQPQHF
TGTGCCAGCAGTACCGCCGGGAACAGGGGGCTCGATCAGCCCCAGCATTTT
>NA|TRBV19|NA|TRBJ1-1
CASSIATGDGNTEAFF
TGTGCCAGTAGTATAGCAACTGGGGATGGGAACACTGAAGCTTTCTTT
>NA|TRBV30|NA|TRBJ2-7
CAWGLARPYEQYF
TGTGCCTGGGGGTTGGCCAGACCCTACGAGCAGTACTTC
>NA|TRBV5-4|NA|TRBJ1-3
CASSPGSSSGNTIYF
TGTGCCAGCAGCCCTGGCAGCTCCTCTGGAAACACCATATATTTT
>once|TRBV7-2|NA|TRBJ1-4
CASSSPAFGGEKLFF
TGTGCCAGCAGCTCCCCGGCATTCGGTGGTGAAAAACTGTTTTTT
>few|TRBV19|NA|TRBJ1-6
CASSMGSRTSSYNSPLHF
TGTGCCAGTAGTATGGGGTCAAGAACCTCATCCTATAATTCACCCCTCCACTTT
>NA|TRBV9|NA|TRBJ2-3
CASSVEGRATDTQYF
TGTGCCAGCAGCGTAGAGGGCAGGGCTACAGATACGCAGTATTTT
>NA|TRBV5-1|TRBD2|TRBJ2-1
CASGTSGSNEQFF
TGCGCCAGCGGGACTAGCGGGAGCAATGAGCAGTTCTTC
>NA|TRBV5-1|NA|TRBJ2-3
CASSLGDGILPRTDTQYF
TGCGCCAGCAGCTTGGGAGACGGGATACTCCCTAGGACAGATACGCAGTATTTT
>once|TRBV5-1|TRBD1|TRBJ2-3
CASSPGQGIDTQYF
TGCGCCAGCAGCCCGGGACAGGGGATAGATACGCAGTATTTT
>NA|TRBV30|TRBD2|TRBJ2-5
CAWSVRGSGRETQYF
TGTGCCTGGAGTGTACGAGGTAGCGGGAGGGAGACCCAGTACTTC
>NA|TRBV27|NA|TRBJ1-4
CASMDLGINEKLFF
TGTGCCAGCATGGACTTGGGCATTAATGAAAAACTGTTTTTT
>NA|TRBV27|NA|TRBJ1-6
CASRHGTLQREPLHF
TGTGCCAGCAGGCACGGGACACTCCAACGGGAACCCCTCCACTTT
>few|TRBV10-3|TRBD1|TRBJ2-7
CANSRDRGPYEQYF
TGTGCCAATAGCCGGGACAGGGGGCCCTACGAGCAGTACTTC
>NA|TRBV11-2|NA|TRBJ1-6
CASSGGGTKNSPLHF
TGTGCCAGCAGCGGGGGGGGGACAAAGAATTCACCCCTCCACTTT
>NA|TRBV5-1|NA|TRBJ2-3
CASSSSGGNRDTQYF
TGCGCCAGCAGCTCTTCCGGGGGAAACAGAGATACGCAGTATTTT
>NA|TRBV6-5|TRBD2|TRBJ2-7
CASSLAGGPYEQYF
TGTGCCAGCAGTTTAGCGGGGGGGCCCTACGAGCAGTACTTC
>NA|TRBV6-1|TRBD1|TRBJ2-7
CASSEGTGPFYEQYF
TGTGCCAGCAGTGAAGGGACAGGGCCCTTCTACGAGCAGTACTTC
>NA|TRBV7-9|TRBD1|TRBJ2-2
CVAQGETGELFF
TGTGTCGCACAGGGGGAAACCGGGGAGCTGTTTTTT